Detailed here is one T cell receptor beta chain. Its matching antigen is unknown. CD4+CD25+CD127- Tregs, CD4+CD25- non-Tregs, CD4 and CD8 cells were sorted. There are 16 residues in the CDR3. V gave up 0 bases and J gave up 6 bases; unmatched junction bases: 8. Germline CDR1 MNHNY, CDR2 SVGAGI (reference sequence). The sample originates from a study of Tregs in tolerant kidney transplant recipients. Libraries were prepared by immunoSEQ multiplex PCR; TCRdb keeps only in-frame clonotypes and omits some of them. The top ten hold around 0.38% of the sample, which has tens of thousands of clones, roughly 91% seen once. Whole-study results and caveats: Biological reproducibility was not directly addressed in this study.

Sequenced here: CD4+ T cells from blood, sampled before the transplant. This rearrangement joins TRBV6-6 to TRBJ1-5; 7 nucleotides match TRBD1. The TCR originated in a human donor who received a combined kidney and bone marrow transplant. This CDR3 is CASSYSTGTFVQPQHF. The CDR3 region has the DNA TGTGCCAGCAGTTACTCGACAGGGACATTTGTTCAGCCCCAGCATTTT.